This T cell receptor beta chain was observed in a study of control samples from healthy donors and cancer patients (dated by TCRdb to the early 2020s). The library was obtained by the immunoSEQ multiplex PCR assay. TCRdb limited this immuneACCESS table to in-frame rearrangements with V and J called. A share of clones is missing; checked studies link under half to unresolved V genes, and the rest is unexplained. The sample table holds around 94,000 clones, of which approximately 90% were seen once. The ten top clones hold about 2.5% of the sample. The germline V gene specifies SGHTA as CDR1 and FQGNSA as CDR2. V ends up 5 bases short and J 7 bases short, with an unmatched junction base count of 11. The CDR3 runs 15 amino acids, cysteine and phenylalanine included. CDR3 DNA is the only sequence kept; it has 45 bases, read in frame from the first base. Turning to this clone: Its antigen is not yet known. No qualities accompany the bases; no much larger clone lies one base away.

Recombination joined TRBV7-2 with TRBJ1-1, with 9 bases aligning to TRBD1. The source of this sequence is a woman between 18 and 29 years old in good health. Material for sequencing was blood. The DNA reads as follows: TGTGCCAGCAGCCCGCCCGGGACAGGGTACGGTGAAGCTTTCTTT. The translation is CASSPPGTGYGEAFF.